This T cell receptor (beta chain) comes out of a study of blood T cell repertoires in COVID-19. Study as a whole: Researchers got acute and convalescent COVID-19 samples from the United States, Italy and Spain. Nucleic acid was either cDNA or gDNA, and it came from T cells, B-cell-depleted T cells, or PBMCs.

In the source study's methods: Amplification from reference gene primers served as the basis for estimated nucleated cell counts. Repertoires were generated with immunoSEQ multiplex PCR, while TCRdb's copy carries only in-frame clones and drops some. Clonal size and the V and J genes are those of that table, whereas D and trimming came from the DNA. The sample gives roughly 410,000 clones, 89% of which show up once; roughly 1.4% is in the top ten. Germline assignment: CDR1 MNHEY and CDR2 SMNVEV (reference sequence). The CDR3 sequence is 18 residues long. Trimming at V came to 7 bases and at J to 0 bases, leaving 15 bases not matched to a gene. Patients at the Seattle site were enrolled during active infection and followed longitudinally.

What was sequenced was peripheral blood. This sequence joins TRBV27 and TRBJ1-3; 7 nucleotides line up with TRBD1. This clonotype was sampled from a woman aged 40 to 50 with COVID-19, enrolled during active disease. The CDR3 nucleotides are TGTGCCAGCACTAGCAGGAGGACAGGCCTAAGCTCTGGAAACACCATATATTTT. Protein sequence: CASTSRRTGLSSGNTIYF.